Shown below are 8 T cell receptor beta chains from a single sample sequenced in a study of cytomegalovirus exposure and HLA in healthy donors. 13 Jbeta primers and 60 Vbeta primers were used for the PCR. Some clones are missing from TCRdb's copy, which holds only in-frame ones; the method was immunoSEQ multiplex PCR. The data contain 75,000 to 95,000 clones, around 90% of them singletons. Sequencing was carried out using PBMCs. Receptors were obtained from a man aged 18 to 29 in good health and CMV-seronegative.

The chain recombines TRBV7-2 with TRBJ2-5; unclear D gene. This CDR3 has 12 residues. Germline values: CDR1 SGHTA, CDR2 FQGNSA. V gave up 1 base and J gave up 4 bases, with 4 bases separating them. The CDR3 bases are TGTGCCAGCAGCTTAGATCGAGAGACCCAGTACTTC. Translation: CASSLDRETQYF.

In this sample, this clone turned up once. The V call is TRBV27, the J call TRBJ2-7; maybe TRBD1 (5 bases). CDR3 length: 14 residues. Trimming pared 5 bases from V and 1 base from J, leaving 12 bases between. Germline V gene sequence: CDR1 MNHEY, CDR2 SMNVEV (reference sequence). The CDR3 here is CASSKGAKSYEQYF. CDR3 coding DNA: TGTGCCAGCAGTAAAGGGGCAAAATCCTACGAGCAGTACTTC.

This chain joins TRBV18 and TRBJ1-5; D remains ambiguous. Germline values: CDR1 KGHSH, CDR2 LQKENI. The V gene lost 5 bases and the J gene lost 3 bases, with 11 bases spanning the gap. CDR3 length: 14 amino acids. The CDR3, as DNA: TGTGCCAGCTCAGCCCCCCGGGTCAATCAGCCCCAGCATTTT. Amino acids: CASSAPRVNQPQHF.

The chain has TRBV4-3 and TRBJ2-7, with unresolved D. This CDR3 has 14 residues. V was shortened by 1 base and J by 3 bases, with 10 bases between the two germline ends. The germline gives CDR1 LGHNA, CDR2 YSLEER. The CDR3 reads CASSQVAASYEQYF. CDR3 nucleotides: TGCGCCAGCAGCCAAGTCGCAGCGAGCTACGAGCAGTACTTC.

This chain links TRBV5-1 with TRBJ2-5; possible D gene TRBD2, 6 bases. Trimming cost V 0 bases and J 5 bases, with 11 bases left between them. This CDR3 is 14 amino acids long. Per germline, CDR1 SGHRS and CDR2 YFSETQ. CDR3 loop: CASSLVAGRETQYF. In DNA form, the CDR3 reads TGCGCCAGCAGCTTGGTTGCAGGGAGGGAGACCCAGTACTTC.

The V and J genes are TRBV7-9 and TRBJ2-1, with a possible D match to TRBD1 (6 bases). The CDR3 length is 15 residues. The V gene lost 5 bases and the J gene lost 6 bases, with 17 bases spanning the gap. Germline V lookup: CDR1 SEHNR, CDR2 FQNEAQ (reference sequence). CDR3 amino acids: CASSPRDTASNEQFF. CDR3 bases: TGTGCCAGCAGCCCCCGGGACACCGCAAGCAATGAGCAGTTCTTC.

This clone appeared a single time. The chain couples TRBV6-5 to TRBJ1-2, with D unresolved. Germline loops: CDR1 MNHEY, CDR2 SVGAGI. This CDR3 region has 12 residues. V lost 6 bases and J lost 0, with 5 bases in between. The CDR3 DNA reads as TGTGCCAGCAGCCCCTCTAACTATGGCTACACCTTC. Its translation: CASSPSNYGYTF.

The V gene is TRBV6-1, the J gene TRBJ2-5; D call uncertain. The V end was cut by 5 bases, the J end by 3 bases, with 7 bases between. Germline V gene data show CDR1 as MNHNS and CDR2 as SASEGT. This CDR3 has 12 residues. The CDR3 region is CASSRHKETQYF. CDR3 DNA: TGTGCCAGCAGTCGACATAAAGAGACCCAGTACTTC.